The rows below give T cell receptor beta chains drawn from one sample of a study of beta chain features in type 1 diabetes. Libraries were prepared by immunoSEQ multiplex PCR; TCRdb keeps only in-frame clonotypes and omits some of them. The table includes roughly 450,000 clones, approximately 15% detected once. The sample comprised naive CD4+ T cells from blood. The receptors shown here come from a young man in good health. The CDR3 runs from the conserved cysteine through the conserved F or W. A D gene is named only where the DNA matches it firmly. Rows give clone size only sometimes, using once, few, many, or a class for an expanded clone.

clone size | J gene | V gene | D gene | CDR3 DNA | CDR3 protein
many | TRBJ2-7 | TRBV29-1 | - | TGCAGCGTTGCGAGGGACGACGAGCAGTACTTC | CSVARDDEQYF
- | TRBJ1-3 | TRBV6-5 | - | TGTGCCAGCAGTTACCTCCCGAGGGGGTCTGGAAACACCATATATTTT | CASSYLPRGSGNTIYF
- | TRBJ2-7 | TRBV12-5 | TRBD1 | TGTGCTAGTGGTTTGTCCCGCCCCGGGACAGGGTCCTACGAGCAGTACTTC | CASGLSRPGTGSYEQYF
- | TRBJ1-5 | TRBV7-9 | TRBD1 | TGTGCCAGCAGCTCTATAGGACAGGGTGGCAATCAGCCCCAGCATTTT | CASSSIGQGGNQPQHF
few | TRBJ2-7 | TRBV5-1 | TRBD1 | TGCGCCAGCAGCCCGGGACAGGGGAAACACGAGCAGTACTTC | CASSPGQGKHEQYF
few | TRBJ1-5 | TRBV7-2 | TRBD1 | TGTGCCAGCAGCACCCGGACAGGGGGCGTACAGCCCCAGCATTTT | CASSTRTGGVQPQHF
- | TRBJ2-6 | TRBV29-1 | TRBD1 | TGCAGCGTTTTAGCCGGGACAGGGGGCTCTGGGGCCAACGTCCTGACTTTC | CSVLAGTGGSGANVLTF
- | TRBJ2-3 | TRBV5-1 | - | TGCGCCAGCAGCTTGTTCGGCCCAGATACGCAGTATTTT | CASSLFGPDTQYF
few | TRBJ2-3 | TRBV19 | - | TGTGCCAGTAGTATTTGGGGGGCAGGGTCAGATACGCAGTATTTT | CASSIWGAGSDTQYF
few | TRBJ1-4 | TRBV29-1 | - | TGCAGCGTTGAATGGGGGATCGGTGAAAAACTGTTTTTT | CSVEWGIGEKLFF
- | TRBJ2-3 | TRBV7-2 | - | TGTGCCAGCAGACAGCCCCCGGCAGATACGCAGTATTTT | CASRQPPADTQYF
once | TRBJ1-2 | TRBV7-8 | - | TGTGCCAGCAGCTTCCGGGAGGGCTATGGCTACACCTTC | CASSFREGYGYTF
- | TRBJ2-1 | TRBV7-2 | - | TGTGCCAGCAGCTACGGCGCCCCCTACAATGAGCAGTTCTTC | CASSYGAPYNEQFF
few | TRBJ2-5 | TRBV29-1 | - | TGCAGCGTTGCTGGGGCCAAGAACCAAGAGACCCAGTACTTC | CSVAGAKNQETQYF
few | TRBJ2-2 | TRBV4-1 | - | TGCGCCAGCAGCCAATCGTTTGGGGAGCTGTTTTTT | CASSQSFGELFF
- | TRBJ2-7 | TRBV7-9 | TRBD1 | TGTGCCACCTCCGGGACAGGGGTATCCTACGAGCAGTACTTC | CATSGTGVSYEQYF
- | TRBJ2-1 | TRBV30 | - | TGTGCCTGGAGTTCGTTGAACAGGGACCGGGAGAGGGATAGAGGTGAGCAGTTCTTC | CAWSSLNRDRERDRGEQFF
few | TRBJ2-6 | TRBV10-3 | TRBD2 | TGTGCCATCAGAACTAGCGGGAGCTCTGGGGCCAACGTCCTGACTTTC | CAIRTSGSSGANVLTF
- | TRBJ2-1 | TRBV19 | TRBD2 | TGTGCCAGTAGTATACTAGCGGGAGGGCCCAATGAGCAGTTCTTC | CASSILAGGPNEQFF